This T cell receptor beta chain emerged from a study of shared clonotypes between healthy human individuals. Study overall: The study used three CD4 naive, three CD4 memory, two CD8 naive and one CD8 memory plate per donor.

Study findings and constraints: Tissues were not sampled, only blood, and their repertoires likely differ. The donor pool, a small one, limited the genetic and exposure-history diversity represented.

HIV-negative, healthy adults without recent acute infections or vaccinations were the donors. With respect to this clone: Its target is unknown.

The data were produced by immunoSEQ multiplex PCR, yet TCRdb's version contains in-frame clones alone and is incomplete. This table has under 650,000 clones, 90% to 96% appearing once. The CDR3 runs 14 residues. Germline loops: CDR1 MNHNY, CDR2 SVGAGI (reference sequence). The sample comprised naive CD4+ T cells sorted from blood. Subset given: CD45RA+ positively selected. The chain links TRBV6-6 to TRBJ2-5, with 8 bases lining up with TRBD1. The DNA end is more similar to TRBJ2-7, so the J call may be wrong. The receptor was derived from a woman in her thirties in good health. DNA for the CDR3: TGTGCCAGCAACCCACAGGGGGTGGCCTACGAGCAGTACTTC. It translates to CASNPQGVAYEQYF.